This passage covers 18 T cell receptor beta chains from one sample sequenced in a study of T cells in Graves' hyperthyroidism and ophthalmopathy. The source material, RNA transcripts, was used to amplify TCR beta CDR3 regions. The primer set for the first-round RT-PCR of the TCR CDR3 was HTBI. TCRdb independently ran MiXCR on the multiplex PCR reads; one entry per CDR3 protein. The sample has 550,000 to 650,000 distinct CDR3 sequences; more than 11% are singletons. Sequenced: blood. Receptors were obtained from a woman in her twenties or thirties with Graves' hyperthyroidism that later progressed to Graves' ophthalmopathy.

This clonotype has a count of ten or more. The chain combines TRBV19 with TRBJ2-1; D may be TRBD2 (5 bases). Germline CDR1 and CDR2: LNHDA and SQIVND (reference sequence). V lost 3 bases and J lost 2, with 8 bases in between. There are 14 residues in the CDR3. CDR3 region: CASSMSGTYNEQFF. The CDR3 coding sequence is TGTGCCAGTAGTATGAGCGGAACCTACAATGAGCAGTTCTTC. The full variable domain, rest sourced from reference TRBV19 and TRBJ2-1, is DGGITQSPKYLFRKEGQNVTLSCEQNLNHDAMYWYRQDPGQGLRLIYYSQIVNDFQKGDIAEGYSVSREKKESFPLTVTSAQKNPTAFYLCASSMSGTYNEQFFGPGTRLTVL.

This clonotype has only a few counts. The rearrangement uses TRBV7-3 and TRBJ2-1; D may be TRBD1 (5 bases). The CDR3 has 14 amino acids. Trimming took 5 bases from V and 5 from J, leaving 13 bases between them. CDR1 is SGHTA and CDR2 is FQGTGA in the germline V gene. The CDR3 DNA reads as TGTGCCAGCAGCCCAGGGTCGGGCCACAATGAGCAGTTCTTC. Translation: CASSPGSGHNEQFF.

At least ten counts were recorded for this clonotype. The rearrangement joins TRBV13 to TRBJ1-1, with D perhaps matching TRBD1 (6 bases). Trimming removed 7 bases from V and 5 bases from J, with 17 bases in between. The CDR3 runs 14 residues. Looked up from germline, CDR1 is PRHDT and CDR2 is FYEKMQ (reference sequence). In DNA form, the CDR3 reads TGTGCCAGCAACTTGCAGGGGTTGGTGACTGAAGCTTTCTTT. Translating gives CASNLQGLVTEAFF.

This clonotype was picked up many times. This sequence joins TRBV29-1 and TRBJ2-3; D is unresolved. Germline V CDR1 and CDR2: SQVTM, ANQGSEA. The CDR3 loop spans 14 amino acids. Trimming took off 8 bases at V and 1 base at J, with 16 bases between the two ends. The CDR3 is CSFTPWAGTDTQYF. Written as DNA, the CDR3 is TGCAGCTTCACCCCCTGGGCAGGCACAGATACGCAGTATTTT.

This clonotype has at least ten counts. The chain joins TRBV7-9 to TRBJ1-6; TRBD1 is a possible D gene (5 bases). V was shortened by 7 bases and J by 5 bases, with 12 bases between the two germline ends. From germline, CDR1 is SEHNR and CDR2 FQNEAQ (reference sequence). The CDR3 has 14 residues. This CDR3 reads CASTRDANNSPLHF. The DNA for the CDR3 is TGTGCCAGCACCCGGGACGCCAATAATTCACCCCTCCACTTT.

The table lists this clonotype with many counts. The chain recombines TRBV20-1 with TRBJ2-1; D is perhaps TRBD2 (6 bases). CDR1 is DFQATT, CDR2 SNEGSKA, per germline (reference sequence). The ends were cut back, 6 bases at V and 6 bases at J, with 27 bases in the middle. CDR3 length equals 17 residues. The CDR3 spells CSAHNKAGSTPFNEQFF. CDR3 bases: TGCAGTGCCCACAACAAAGCGGGCTCAACCCCCTTCAATGAGCAGTTCTTC.

There are many counts of this clonotype. This chain connects TRBV30 to TRBJ1-5; no clear D gene. The CDR3 consists of 12 residues. Germline CDR1 GTSNPN, CDR2 SVGIG (reference sequence). Trimming stripped 1 base from V and 3 bases from J, with 4 bases between. DNA for the CDR3: TGTGCCTGGAGTGGGAACAATCAGCCCCAGCATTTT. Protein: CAWSGNNQPQHF.

At least ten counts were recorded for this clonotype. The chain couples TRBV7-9 to TRBJ2-7; D is undetermined. Trimming took 5 bases from V and 5 from J, leaving 13 bases between them. Germline CDR1 SEHNR, CDR2 FQNEAQ (reference sequence). The CDR3 runs 13 residues. The CDR3 DNA follows: TGTGCCAGCAGCACCCTCGGGCAAGACGAGCAGTACTTC. As protein: CASSTLGQDEQYF.

The chain joins TRBV30 to TRBJ1-2, with D possibly matching TRBD1 (6 bases). V gave up 0 bases and J gave up 6 bases, with 14 bases separating them. The CDR3 consists of 14 residues. In germline, CDR1 is GTSNPN, CDR2 SVGIG (reference sequence). This CDR3 reads CAWSVLAGADGYTF. CDR3 sequence (DNA): TGTGCCTGGAGTGTACTGGCGGGGGCAGATGGCTACACCTTC.

This clonotype was seen many times. The chain joins TRBV3-1 to TRBJ2-7; no definite D call. V was cut by 2 bases and J by 3 bases, with 8 bases left in between. The length of the CDR3 is 13 residues. The germline V gene has CDR1 LGHDT and CDR2 YNNKEL (reference sequence). This CDR3 is CASSQSLIYEQYF. The CDR3 nucleotides are TGTGCCAGCAGCCAATCCCTTATCTACGAGCAGTACTTC.

Concerning this clonotype: A much larger clonotype is one base distant, so this may be a read error. The rearrangement uses TRBV19 and TRBJ1-1; D gene ambiguous. Trimming left V 4 bases short and J 1 base short, with 10 bases between. The CDR3 sequence is 14 residues long. Germline V gene data show CDR1 as LNHDA and CDR2 as SQIVND (reference sequence). The CDR3 region is CASSTPRRNTEAFF. The DNA for the CDR3 is TGTGCCAGTAGTACCCCCCGGCGGAACACTGAAGCTTTCTTT.

Only a few counts were recorded for this clonotype. Mismatch with germline at one junction end may stem from a read error. The chain combines TRBV19 with TRBJ1-1; D remains unclear. This CDR3 contains 16 residues. Per germline, CDR1 LNHDA and CDR2 SQIVND (reference sequence). The CDR3 bases are TGTGCCGGTAGTATCCGGGTGGGAGCTCCGGGCACTGAAGCTTTCTTT. It yields the protein CAGSIRVGAPGTEAFF.

In this sample, this clonotype turned up a few times. J is TRBJ2-1 and V is TRBV5-1; tentatively, D is TRBD1 (5 bases). V gave up 4 bases and J gave up 8 bases, with 16 bases separating them. Germline CDR1 and CDR2: SGHRS and YFSETQ. The CDR3 has 14 residues. The CDR3, as DNA: TGCGCCAGCAGCCGCGGTGGGGCCCACGATGAGCAGTTCTTC. Translated: CASSRGGAHDEQFF. Full variable domain (missing parts from reference TRBV5-1 and TRBJ2-1): KAGVTQTPRYLIKTRGQQVTLSCSPISGHRSVSWYQQTPGQGLQFLFEYFSETQRNKGNFPGRFSGRQFSNSRSEMNVSTLELGDSALYLCASSRGGAHDEQFFGPGTRLTVL.

This clonotype was counted many times. The chain uses TRBV7-3 and TRBJ2-7, with 9 nucleotides matching TRBD1. From germline, CDR1 is SGHTA and CDR2 FQGTGA. The CDR3 has 13 residues. V lost 5 bases, J lost 5 bases, and 4 bases stayed unmatched. The CDR3 reads CASSRDRENEQYF. For the CDR3, the DNA is TGTGCCAGCAGCCGGGACAGGGAGAACGAGCAGTACTTC.

The sample holds many counts of this clonotype. The rearrangement links TRBV20-1 to TRBJ2-1; 7 bases map to TRBD2. CDR1 is DFQATT and CDR2 is SNEGSKA in the germline V gene (reference sequence). This CDR3 contains 15 residues. V dropped 0 bases and J dropped 3; count of bases not matched to a gene: 5. CDR3 nucleotide sequence: TGCAGTGCTAGAGATCTGAGCGGGGACTACAATGAGCAGTTCTTC. Translating it yields CSARDLSGDYNEQFF.

The sample holds a few counts of this clonotype. A much larger clone sits a single nucleotide away, making a read error possible. The J gene is TRBJ1-4, the V gene TRBV12-3 or TRBV12-4; 8 bases agree with TRBD1. V dropped 5 bases and J dropped 5; count of bases not matched to a gene: 7. The CDR3 extends over 15 amino acids. In DNA, the CDR3 is TGTGCCAGCAGTGATACAGGGGGGGTAAATGAAAAACTGTTTTTT. Translation gives CASSDTGGVNEKLFF.

This clonotype was detected ten times or more. This chain joins TRBV27 and TRBJ2-1, with TRBD1 matching 7 bases. Germline V gives CDR1 MNHEY, CDR2 SMNVEV (reference sequence). V shed 5 bases and J 3 bases; nucleotides not matched to a gene: 7. This CDR3 is 15 amino acids long. CDR3 in amino acids: CASSPPGQIYNEQFF. CDR3 DNA: TGTGCCAGCAGTCCCCCGGGACAGATCTACAATGAGCAGTTCTTC.

This clonotype appeared many times. The J gene is TRBJ1-1, the V gene TRBV6-5, with TRBD1 as a possible D gene (5 bases). The V end lost 0 bases, the J end lost 4 bases, and 9 bases lay between the germline ends. Germline V lookup: CDR1 MNHEY, CDR2 SVGAGI. The CDR3 runs to 14 residues. The CDR3 reads CASSYSEGSTEAFF. DNA for the CDR3: TGTGCCAGCAGTTACTCGGAGGGGAGCACTGAAGCTTTCTTT.